This T cell receptor beta chain came from a study of OX40 agonist ivuxolimab in advanced cancers. Turning to the study itself: Patients with prior anti-PD-1, anti-PD-L1 or anti-CTLA-4 therapy were eligible; 40% had some.

The germline CDR1 and CDR2 sequences are SQVTM and ANQGSEA. The CDR3 length is 11 residues. V lost 7 bases and J 1 base, leaving 6 bases between the germline ends. Assay used: immunoSEQ multiplex PCR; TCRdb lists only in-frame clones, some missing. There are fewer than 45,000 clones in the sample; about 79% occur only once, and around a sixth lies in the top ten. Remarks on this clone: No antigen is known for it.

Points from the study as a whole: It was not determined which antigens were specifically recognized by the peripheral T cells that had undergone clonal expansion. A proportion of nonresponders additionally exhibited low normalized T-cell clonal expansion.

The clonotype comes from an adult with an advanced solid tumor such as melanoma, head and neck, liver or kidney cancer. The chain recombines TRBV29-1 with TRBJ2-3, with D tentatively TRBD2 (6 bases). Sequencing was performed on CD4+ or CD8+ T cells sorted from blood, taken in a trial of the OX40 agonist ivuxolimab. The CDR3 DNA reads TGCAGCGGCGGGGGCACAGATACGCAGTATTTT. Translated, it gives CSGGGTDTQYF.